Listed below are T cell receptor beta chains from one sample, sequenced in a study of beta chain features in type 1 diabetes. The assay was immunoSEQ multiplex PCR, and TCRdb's table has in-frame clones only and misses some. The data show roughly 400,000 clones, 11% to 15% seen once. The sample was naive CD4+ T cells from blood. Receptor source: a man aged 30-40 years in good health. CDR3s include the opening cysteine and the closing phenylalanine or tryptophan. A D gene is named only where the DNA matches it firmly. Size values are once, few and many counts, or a class for expanded clones, and some rows have none.

cdr3_aa cdr3_nt d_call clone_size j_call v_call
CASSSWRDYPKTQYF TGTGCCAGCAGTTCCTGGCGGGACTACCCGAAGACCCAGTACTTC TRBD2 NA TRBJ2-5 TRBV7-9
CASSLSPAGNTEAFF TGTGCCAGCAGCTTATCTCCGGCGGGGAACACTGAAGCTTTCTTT NA NA TRBJ1-1 TRBV7-2
CSASGEGGYTF TGCAGTGCTAGTGGGGAAGGAGGCTACACCTTC NA NA TRBJ1-2 TRBV20-1
CAWSASRNEKLFF TGTGCCTGGAGTGCGAGTAGGAATGAAAAACTGTTTTTT NA NA TRBJ1-4 TRBV30
CASSLGGSRATDTQYF TGTGCCAGCAGCTTGGGCGGGAGCAGGGCAACAGATACGCAGTATTTT TRBD2 NA TRBJ2-3 TRBV7-9
CASSPPGQETQYF TGCGCCAGCAGCCCCCCGGGACAAGAGACCCAGTACTTC NA few TRBJ2-5 TRBV5-1
CASSPETDRYNEQFF TGTGCCAGCAGCCCCGAGACGGACAGATACAATGAGCAGTTCTTC NA NA TRBJ2-1 TRBV7-8
CAISGLISPDTQYF TGTGCCATCAGTGGACTAATCTCCCCAGATACGCAGTATTTT NA few TRBJ2-3 TRBV10-3
CASSLNRVSDTQYF TGTGCCAGCAGCCTCAACAGGGTATCAGATACGCAGTATTTT NA once TRBJ2-3 TRBV11-3
CSVEEYPGGTEAFF TGCAGCGTTGAAGAATACCCTGGGGGCACTGAAGCTTTCTTT NA few TRBJ1-1 TRBV29-1
CASRSLKNINIQYF TGTGCCAGCAGATCACTGAAAAATATAAACATTCAGTACTTC NA few TRBJ2-4 TRBV6-5
CASRRPSTDTQYF TGTGCCAGCAGACGGCCTAGCACAGATACGCAGTATTTT NA NA TRBJ2-3 TRBV6-5
CASSLRYQETQYF TGTGCCAGCAGTTTAAGATACCAAGAGACCCAGTACTTC NA NA TRBJ2-5 TRBV6-5
CASSAEQFF TGTGCCAGCAGCGCGGAGCAGTTCTTC NA NA TRBJ2-1 TRBV21-1
CASSPLSREAEAFF TGTGCCAGCTCACCACTGTCCAGGGAAGCTGAAGCTTTCTTT NA few TRBJ1-1 TRBV18
CASSLEGLPYNEQFF TGTGCCAGCAGCTTGGAGGGACTCCCATACAATGAGCAGTTCTTC NA few TRBJ2-1 TRBV9
CAISPTGLAKNIQYF TGTGCCATCAGTCCAACTGGGCTAGCCAAAAACATTCAGTACTTC NA NA TRBJ2-4 TRBV10-3
CASSQDQETQYF TGTGCCAGCAGCCAAGATCAGGAGACCCAGTACTTC NA NA TRBJ2-5 TRBV4-2
CASSVAGETQYF TGCGCCAGCAGCGTAGCGGGAGAGACCCAGTACTTC TRBD2 few TRBJ2-5 TRBV5-1
CASSLEGAAGGDIQYF TGCGCCAGCAGCTTGGAGGGGGCGGCAGGCGGAGACATTCAGTACTTC TRBD1 NA TRBJ2-4 TRBV5-1
CASSEGGYNEQFF TGTGCCAGCAGTGAAGGGGGTTACAATGAGCAGTTCTTC NA few TRBJ2-1 TRBV2